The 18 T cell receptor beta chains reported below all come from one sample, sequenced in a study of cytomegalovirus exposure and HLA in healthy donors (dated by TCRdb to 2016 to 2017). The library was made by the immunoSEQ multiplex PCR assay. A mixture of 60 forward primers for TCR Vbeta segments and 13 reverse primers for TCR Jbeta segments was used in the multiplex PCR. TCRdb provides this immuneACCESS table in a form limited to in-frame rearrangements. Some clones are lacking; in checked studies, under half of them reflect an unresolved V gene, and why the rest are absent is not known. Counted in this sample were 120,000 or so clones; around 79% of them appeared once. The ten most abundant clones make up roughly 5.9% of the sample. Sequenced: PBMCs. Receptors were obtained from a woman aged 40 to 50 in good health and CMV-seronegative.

CDR3: CASSLGFIGWPQHF. CDR3 nucleotide sequence: TGTGCCAGCAGCTTAGGCTTTATCGGGTGGCCCCAGCATTTT. The chain combines TRBV11-2 with TRBJ1-5, with D hard to call. The V end was cut by 1 base, the J end by 9 bases, with 13 bases between. The CDR3 totals 14 residues. Germline V gene lookup returns CDR1 SGHAT and CDR2 FQNNGV. Based on the CDR3 plus reference TRBV11-2 and TRBJ1-5, the full variable domain is EAGVAQSPRYKIIEKRQSVAFWCNPISGHATLYWYQQILGQGPKLLIQFQNNGVVDDSQLPKDRFSAERLKGVDSTLKIQPAKLEDSAVYLCASSLGFIGWPQHFGDGTRLSIL.

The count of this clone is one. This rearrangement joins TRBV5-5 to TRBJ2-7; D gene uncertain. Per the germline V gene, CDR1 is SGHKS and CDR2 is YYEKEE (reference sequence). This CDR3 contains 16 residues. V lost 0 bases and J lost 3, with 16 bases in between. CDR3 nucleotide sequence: TGTGCCAGCAGCTTGGCCCCACGGCACTCGGGCTACGAGCAGTACTTC. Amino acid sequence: CASSLAPRHSGYEQYF. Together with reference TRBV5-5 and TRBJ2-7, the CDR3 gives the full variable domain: DAGVTQSPTHLIKTRGQQVTLRCSPISGHKSVSWYQQVLGQGPQFIFQYYEKEERGRGNFPDRFSARQFPNYSSELNVNALLLGDSALYLCASSLAPRHSGYEQYFGPGTRLTVT.

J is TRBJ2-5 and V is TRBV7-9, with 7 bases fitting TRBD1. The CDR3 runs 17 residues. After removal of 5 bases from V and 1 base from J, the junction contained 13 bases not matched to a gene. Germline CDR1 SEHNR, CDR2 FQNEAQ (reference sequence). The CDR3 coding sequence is TGTGCCAGCAGCCGAAGGGGGCGCGGGCCCTTCCAAGAGACCCAGTACTTC. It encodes CASSRRGRGPFQETQYF.

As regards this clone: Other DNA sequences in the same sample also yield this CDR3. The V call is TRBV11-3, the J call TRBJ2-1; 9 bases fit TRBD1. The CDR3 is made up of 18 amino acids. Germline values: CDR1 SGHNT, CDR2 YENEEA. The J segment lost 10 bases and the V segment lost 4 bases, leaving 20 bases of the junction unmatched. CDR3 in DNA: TGTGCCAGCAGCTCAGCGGAACTCTCCGGGACAGGGTTAATCGAGCAGTTCTTC. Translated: CASSSAELSGTGLIEQFF. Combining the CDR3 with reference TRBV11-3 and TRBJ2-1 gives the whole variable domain EAGVVQSPRYKIIEKKQPVAFWCNPISGHNTLYWYLQNLGQGPELLIRYENEEAVDDSQLPKDRFSAERLKGVDSTLKIQPAELGDSAVYLCASSSAELSGTGLIEQFFGPGTRLTVL.

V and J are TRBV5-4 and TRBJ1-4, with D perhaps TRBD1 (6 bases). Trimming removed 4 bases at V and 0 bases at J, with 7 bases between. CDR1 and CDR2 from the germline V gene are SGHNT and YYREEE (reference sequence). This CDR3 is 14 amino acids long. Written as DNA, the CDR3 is TGTGCCAGCAGCCGGACAGCAACTAATGAAAAACTGTTTTTT. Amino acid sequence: CASSRTATNEKLFF.

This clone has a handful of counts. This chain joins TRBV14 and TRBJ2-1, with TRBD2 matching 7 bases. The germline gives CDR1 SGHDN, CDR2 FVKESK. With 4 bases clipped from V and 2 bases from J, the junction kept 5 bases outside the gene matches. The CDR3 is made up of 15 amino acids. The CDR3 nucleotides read TGTGCCAGCAGCCGAGGACTAGGAGCCTACAATGAGCAGTTCTTC. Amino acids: CASSRGLGAYNEQFF.

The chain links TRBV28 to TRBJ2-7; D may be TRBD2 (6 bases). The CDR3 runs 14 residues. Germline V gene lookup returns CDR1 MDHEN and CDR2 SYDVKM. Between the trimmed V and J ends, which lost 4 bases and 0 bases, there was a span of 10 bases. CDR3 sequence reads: CASSSSASSYEQYF. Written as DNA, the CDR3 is TGTGCCAGCAGTTCTAGCGCCAGCTCCTACGAGCAGTACTTC.

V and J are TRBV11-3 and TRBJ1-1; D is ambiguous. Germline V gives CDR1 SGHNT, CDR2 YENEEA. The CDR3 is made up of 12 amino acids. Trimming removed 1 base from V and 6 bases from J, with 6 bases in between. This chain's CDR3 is CASSLGLSEAFF. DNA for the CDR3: TGTGCCAGCAGCTTAGGACTCTCTGAAGCTTTCTTT.

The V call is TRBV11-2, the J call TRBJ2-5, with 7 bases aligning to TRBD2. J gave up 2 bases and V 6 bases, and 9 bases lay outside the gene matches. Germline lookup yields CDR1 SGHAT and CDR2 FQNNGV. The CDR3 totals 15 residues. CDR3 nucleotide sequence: TGTGCCAGCAGAAAAATTAGCGGGTCTCAAGAGACCCAGTACTTC. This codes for CASRKISGSQETQYF.

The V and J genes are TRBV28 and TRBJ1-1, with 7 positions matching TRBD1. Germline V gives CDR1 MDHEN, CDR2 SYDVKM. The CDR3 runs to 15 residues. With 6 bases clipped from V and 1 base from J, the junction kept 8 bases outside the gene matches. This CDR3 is CASSNQGTANTEAFF. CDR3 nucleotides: TGTGCCAGCAGCAATCAGGGGACAGCGAACACTGAAGCTTTCTTT.

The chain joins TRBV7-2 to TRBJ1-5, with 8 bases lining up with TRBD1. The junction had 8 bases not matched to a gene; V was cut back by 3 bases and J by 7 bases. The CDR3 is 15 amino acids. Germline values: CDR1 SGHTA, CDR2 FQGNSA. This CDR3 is CASSFGQGEGQPQHF. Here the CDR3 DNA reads TGTGCCAGCAGCTTCGGACAGGGCGAGGGACAGCCCCAGCATTTT.

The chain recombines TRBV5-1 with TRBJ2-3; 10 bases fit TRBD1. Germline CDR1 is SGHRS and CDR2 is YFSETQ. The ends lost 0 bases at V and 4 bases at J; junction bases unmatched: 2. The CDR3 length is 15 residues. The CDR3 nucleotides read TGCGCCAGCAGCTTGGGGGACAGGGGAGCAGATACGCAGTATTTT. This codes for CASSLGDRGADTQYF. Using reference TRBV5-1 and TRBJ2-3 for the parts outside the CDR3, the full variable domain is KAGVTQTPRYLIKTRGQQVTLSCSPISGHRSVSWYQQTPGQGLQFLFEYFSETQRNKGNFPGRFSGRQFSNSRSEMNVSTLELGDSALYLCASSLGDRGADTQYFGPGTRLTVL.

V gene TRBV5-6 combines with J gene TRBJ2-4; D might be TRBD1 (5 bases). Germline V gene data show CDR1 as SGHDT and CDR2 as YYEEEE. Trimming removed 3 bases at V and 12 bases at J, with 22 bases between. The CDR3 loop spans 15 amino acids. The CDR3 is CASSSQGGGFSSQYF. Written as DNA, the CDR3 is TGTGCCAGCAGCTCGCAGGGTGGTGGTTTTAGCAGTCAGTACTTC.

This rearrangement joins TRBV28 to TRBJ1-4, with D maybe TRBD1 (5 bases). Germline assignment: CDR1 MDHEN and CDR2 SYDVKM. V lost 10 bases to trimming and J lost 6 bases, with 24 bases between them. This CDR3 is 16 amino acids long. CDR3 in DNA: TGTGCCATCCGCTCTCGGGGGGGGTTATTGTATGAAAAACTGTTTTTT. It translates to CAIRSRGGLLYEKLFF.

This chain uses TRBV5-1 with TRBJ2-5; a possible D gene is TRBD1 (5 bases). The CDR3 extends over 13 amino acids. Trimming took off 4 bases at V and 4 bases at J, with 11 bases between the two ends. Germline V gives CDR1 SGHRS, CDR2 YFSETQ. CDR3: CASSTQGRETQYF. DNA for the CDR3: TGCGCCAGCAGCACCCAGGGAAGAGAGACCCAGTACTTC.

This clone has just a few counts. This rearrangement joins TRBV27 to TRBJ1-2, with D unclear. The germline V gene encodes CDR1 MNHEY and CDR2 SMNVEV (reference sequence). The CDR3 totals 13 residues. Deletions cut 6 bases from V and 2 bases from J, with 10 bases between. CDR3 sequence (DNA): TGTGCCAGCAGGATCAACTTCAACTATGGCTACACCTTC. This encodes CASRINFNYGYTF.

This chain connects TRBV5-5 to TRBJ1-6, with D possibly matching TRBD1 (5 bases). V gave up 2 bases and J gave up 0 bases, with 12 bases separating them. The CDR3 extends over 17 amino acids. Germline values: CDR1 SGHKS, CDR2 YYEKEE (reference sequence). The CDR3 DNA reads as TGTGCCAGCAGCTTTGACAGCAAGAGCTCCTATAATTCACCCCTCCACTTT. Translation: CASSFDSKSSYNSPLHF.

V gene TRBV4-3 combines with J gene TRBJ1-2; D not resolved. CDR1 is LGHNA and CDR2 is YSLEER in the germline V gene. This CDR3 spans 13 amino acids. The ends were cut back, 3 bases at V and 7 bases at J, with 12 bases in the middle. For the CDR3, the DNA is TGCGCCAGCAGCCAGGCCCCCTTTATTGGCTACACCTTC. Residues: CASSQAPFIGYTF.